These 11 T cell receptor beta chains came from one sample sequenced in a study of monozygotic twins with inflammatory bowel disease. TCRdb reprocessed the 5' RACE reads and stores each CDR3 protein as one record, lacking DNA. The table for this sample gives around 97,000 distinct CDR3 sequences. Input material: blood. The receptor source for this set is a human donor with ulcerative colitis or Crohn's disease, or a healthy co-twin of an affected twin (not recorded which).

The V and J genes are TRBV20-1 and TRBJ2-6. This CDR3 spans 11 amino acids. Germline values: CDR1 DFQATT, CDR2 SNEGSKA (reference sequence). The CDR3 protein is CSAIGANVLTF.

The CDR3 loop reads CASSLQGLGANEKLFF. The chain couples TRBV5-1 to TRBJ1-4. The CDR3 extends over 16 amino acids. CDR1 and CDR2 (germline): SGHRS, YFSETQ.

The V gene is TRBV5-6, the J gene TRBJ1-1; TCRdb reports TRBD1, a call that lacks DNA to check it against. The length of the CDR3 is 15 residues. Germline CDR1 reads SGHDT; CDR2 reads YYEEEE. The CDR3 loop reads CASSLVPGLNTEAFF.

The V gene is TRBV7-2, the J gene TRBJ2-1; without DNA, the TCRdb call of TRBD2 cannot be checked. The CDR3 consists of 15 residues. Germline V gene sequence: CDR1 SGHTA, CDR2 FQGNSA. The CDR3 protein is CASSPPAGGLNEQFF.

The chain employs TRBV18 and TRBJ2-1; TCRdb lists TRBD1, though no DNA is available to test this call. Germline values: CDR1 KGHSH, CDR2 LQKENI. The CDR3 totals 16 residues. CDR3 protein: CASSPRDRGDGNEQFF.

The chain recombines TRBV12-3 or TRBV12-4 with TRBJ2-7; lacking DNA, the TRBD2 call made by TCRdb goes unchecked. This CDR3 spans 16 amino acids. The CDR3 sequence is CASSFGLAAQSREQYF.

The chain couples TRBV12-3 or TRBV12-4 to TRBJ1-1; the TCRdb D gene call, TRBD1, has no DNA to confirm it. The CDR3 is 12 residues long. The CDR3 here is CASILGGTEAFF.

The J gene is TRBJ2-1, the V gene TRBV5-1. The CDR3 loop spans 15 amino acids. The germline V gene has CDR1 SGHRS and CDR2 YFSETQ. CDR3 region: CASSLTGGSYNEQFF. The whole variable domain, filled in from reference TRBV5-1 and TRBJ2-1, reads KAGVTQTPRYLIKTRGQQVTLSCSPISGHRSVSWYQQTPGQGLQFLFEYFSETQRNKGNFPGRFSGRQFSNSRSEMNVSTLELGDSALYLCASSLTGGSYNEQFFGPGTRLTVL.

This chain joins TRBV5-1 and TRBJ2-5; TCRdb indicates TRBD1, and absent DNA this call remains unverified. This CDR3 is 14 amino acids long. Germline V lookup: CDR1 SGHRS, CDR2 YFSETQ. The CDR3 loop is CASGATGDQETQYF.

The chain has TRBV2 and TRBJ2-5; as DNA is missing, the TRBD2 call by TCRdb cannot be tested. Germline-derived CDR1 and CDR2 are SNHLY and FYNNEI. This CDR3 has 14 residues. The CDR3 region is CASRTWDSKETQYF.

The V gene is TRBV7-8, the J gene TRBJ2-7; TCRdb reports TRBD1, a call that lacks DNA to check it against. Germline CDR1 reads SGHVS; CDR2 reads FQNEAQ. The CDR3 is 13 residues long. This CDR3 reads CASSTRQGVEQYF.